This T cell receptor (beta chain) came from a study of T cell responses to AZD1222 COVID-19 vaccine. In the case of this clone: The antigen remains undetermined.

The table came from immunoSEQ multiplex PCR; TCRdb's copy has only in-frame clones and leaves some out. The data contain 210,000 or so clones, about 93% of them singletons. The V gene end was trimmed by 5 bases and the J gene end by 0 bases; junction bases not matched to a gene: 8. The CDR3 covers 17 residues. Germline loops: CDR1 SEHNR, CDR2 FQNEAQ (reference sequence). Study-wide results and caveats: Just a handful of AZD1222 recipients tested seropositive at baseline. Along spike, vaccine-associated CD4 TCRs were found throughout, with dominance at 160-218 and 743-854. Spike-specific TCR breadth and depth were elevated following two AZD1222 doses. The repertoires were collected only after the peak T cell response.

This chain uses TRBV7-9 with TRBJ1-3, with 9 bases identical to TRBD1. This sequence was found in an adult in good health. The specimen was peripheral blood, collected on day 0 of MenACWY control vaccination. CDR3 amino acids: CASSAGQGIRSGNTIYF. The CDR3 DNA reads as TGTGCCAGCAGCGCAGGACAGGGGATCCGCTCTGGAAACACCATATATTTT.